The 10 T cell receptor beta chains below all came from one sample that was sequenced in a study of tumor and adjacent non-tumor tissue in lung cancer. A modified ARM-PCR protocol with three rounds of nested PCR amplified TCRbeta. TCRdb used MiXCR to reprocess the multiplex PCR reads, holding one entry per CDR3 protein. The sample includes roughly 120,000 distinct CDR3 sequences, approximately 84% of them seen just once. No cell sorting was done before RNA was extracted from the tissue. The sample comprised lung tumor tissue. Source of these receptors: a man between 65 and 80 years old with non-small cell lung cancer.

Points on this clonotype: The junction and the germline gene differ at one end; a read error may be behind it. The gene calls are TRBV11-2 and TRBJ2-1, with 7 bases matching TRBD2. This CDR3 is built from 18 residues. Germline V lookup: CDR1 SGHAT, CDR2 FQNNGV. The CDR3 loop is CDSSLHVREWAYYNEQFF. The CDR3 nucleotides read TGTGACAGCAGCTTACATGTGCGGGAGTGGGCCTACTACAATGAGCAGTTCTTC.

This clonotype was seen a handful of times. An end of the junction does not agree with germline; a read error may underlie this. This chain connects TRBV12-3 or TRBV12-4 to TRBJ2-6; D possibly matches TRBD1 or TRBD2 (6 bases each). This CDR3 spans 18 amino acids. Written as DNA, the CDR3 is TGTGCCAGCAGTTTGAGGGACAAGGGGACTTCTGGGGCCAACGTCATGACTTTC. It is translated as CASSLRDKGTSGANVMTF.

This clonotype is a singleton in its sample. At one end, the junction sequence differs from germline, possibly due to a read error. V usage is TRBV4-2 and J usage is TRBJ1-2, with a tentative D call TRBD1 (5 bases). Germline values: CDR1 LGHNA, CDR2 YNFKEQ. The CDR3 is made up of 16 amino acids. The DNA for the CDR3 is TGTACCAGCAGCCAAAATTTGAGCAGGGCCAACTATGGCTACACCTTC. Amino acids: CTSSQNLSRANYGYTF.

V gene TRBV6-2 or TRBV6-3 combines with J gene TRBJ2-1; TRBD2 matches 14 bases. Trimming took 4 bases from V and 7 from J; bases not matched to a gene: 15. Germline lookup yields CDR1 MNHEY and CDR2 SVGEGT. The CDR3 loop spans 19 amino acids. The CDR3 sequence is CASSFGTSGSGRGYNEQFF. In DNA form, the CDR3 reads TGTGCCAGCAGTTTTGGGACTAGCGGGAGTGGACGTGGGTATAATGAGCAGTTCTTC.

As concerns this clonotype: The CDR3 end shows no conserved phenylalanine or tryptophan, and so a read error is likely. This CDR3 is CASSTLMGGSYEQYY. The CDR3 DNA reads as TGTGCCAGCAGCACTCTTATGGGGGGGTCATACGAGCAGTACTAC. This chain joins TRBV7-8 and TRBJ2-7, with 7 bases matching TRBD2. The CDR3 totals 15 residues. Per the germline V gene, CDR1 is SGHVS and CDR2 is FQNEAQ. With 5 bases clipped from V and 4 bases from J, the junction kept 11 bases outside the gene matches.

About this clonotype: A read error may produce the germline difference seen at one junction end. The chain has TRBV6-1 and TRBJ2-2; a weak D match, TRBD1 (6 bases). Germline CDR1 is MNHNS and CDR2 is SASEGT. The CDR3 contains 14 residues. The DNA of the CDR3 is TGTGCTAGCCAAGAGGGGGTTTTTACCGGGGAGCTGTGTTTT. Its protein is CASQEGVFTGELCF.

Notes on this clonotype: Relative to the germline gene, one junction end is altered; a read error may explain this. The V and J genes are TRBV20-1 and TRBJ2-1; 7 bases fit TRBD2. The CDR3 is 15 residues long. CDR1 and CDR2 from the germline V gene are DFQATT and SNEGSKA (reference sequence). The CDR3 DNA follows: TGCAGTGCTAGCTCGGGACTAACGGGTTACAATGAGAAGTTCTTC. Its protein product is CSASSGLTGYNEKFF.

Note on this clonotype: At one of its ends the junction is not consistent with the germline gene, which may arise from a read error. DNA for the CDR3: TGTGCCAGCAGTGAATATGGACAGACCTATAGTTCACCCCTCCACTTT. It translates to CASSEYGQTYSSPLHF. The rearrangement uses TRBV25-1 and TRBJ1-6, with a tentative D call TRBD1 (6 bases). The CDR3 loop spans 16 amino acids. The germline V gene encodes CDR1 MGHDK and CDR2 SYGVNS.

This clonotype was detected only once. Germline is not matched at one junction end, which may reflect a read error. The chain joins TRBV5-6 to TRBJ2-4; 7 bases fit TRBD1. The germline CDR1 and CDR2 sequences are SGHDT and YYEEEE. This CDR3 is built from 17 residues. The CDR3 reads CASSATGTEIVGNIKYF. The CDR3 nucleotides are TGTGCCAGCAGCGCTACCGGGACAGAGATCGTTGGAAACATTAAGTACTTC.

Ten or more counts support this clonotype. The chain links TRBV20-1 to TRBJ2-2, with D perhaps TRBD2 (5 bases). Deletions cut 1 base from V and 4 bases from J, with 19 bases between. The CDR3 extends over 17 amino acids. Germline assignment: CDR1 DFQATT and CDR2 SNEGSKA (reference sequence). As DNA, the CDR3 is TGCAGTGCTAGAGGTGGGAGTGCAGGAGTGGGCACCGGGGAGCTGTTTTTT. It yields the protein CSARGGSAGVGTGELFF.